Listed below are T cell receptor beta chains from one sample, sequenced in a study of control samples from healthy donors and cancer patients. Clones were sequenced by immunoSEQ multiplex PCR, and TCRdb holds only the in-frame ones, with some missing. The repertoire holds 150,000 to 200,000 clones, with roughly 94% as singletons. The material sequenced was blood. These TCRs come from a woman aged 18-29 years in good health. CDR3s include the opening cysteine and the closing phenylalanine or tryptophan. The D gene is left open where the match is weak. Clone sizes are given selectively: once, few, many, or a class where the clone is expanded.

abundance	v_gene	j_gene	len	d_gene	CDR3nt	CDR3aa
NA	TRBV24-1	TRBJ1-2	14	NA	TGTGCCACCAGTGGGCCGACAGACCTCTATGGCTACACCTTC	CATSGPTDLYGYTF
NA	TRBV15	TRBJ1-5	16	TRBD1	TGTGCCACCAGCAGAGTTGGGACAGGGAACGGGCAGCCCCAGCATTTT	CATSRVGTGNGQPQHF
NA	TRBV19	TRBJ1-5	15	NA	TGTGCCAGTAGTACCAGGGGTTATAGCAATCAGCCCCAGCATTTT	CASSTRGYSNQPQHF
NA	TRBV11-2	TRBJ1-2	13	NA	TGTGCCAGCAGCTTAGGGTCCGGGGGCACCTACACCTTC	CASSLGSGGTYTF
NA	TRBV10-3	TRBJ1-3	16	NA	TGTGCCATCAGTGACCGTGGCGGGACCTCTGGAAACACCATATATTTT	CAISDRGGTSGNTIYF
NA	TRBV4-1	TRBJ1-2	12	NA	TGCGCCAGCAGCCAAGATGGGGGTCTCCACACCTTC	CASSQDGGLHTF
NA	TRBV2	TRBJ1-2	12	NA	TGTGCCAGCAAGGACTTTAACTATGGCTACACCTTC	CASKDFNYGYTF
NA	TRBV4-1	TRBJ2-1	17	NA	TGCGCCAGCAGCCAAGATGACGGGGCGAGCTCCTACAATGAGCAGTTCTTC	CASSQDDGASSYNEQFF
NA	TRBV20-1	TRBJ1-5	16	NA	TGCAGTGCCAGTTCGATCGGGCGGAGGTTCAATCAGCCCCAGCATTTT	CSASSIGRRFNQPQHF
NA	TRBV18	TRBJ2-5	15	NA	TGTGCCAGCTCACCCGGTCCTTCCGGTCAAGAGACCCAGTACTTC	CASSPGPSGQETQYF
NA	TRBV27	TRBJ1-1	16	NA	TGTGCCAGCAGTTTATCAGGGGCTATCGGATACACTGAAGCTTTCTTT	CASSLSGAIGYTEAFF
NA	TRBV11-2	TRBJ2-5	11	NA	TGTGCCAGCACACAGCAAGAGACCCAGTACTTC	CASTQQETQYF
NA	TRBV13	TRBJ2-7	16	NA	TGTGCCAGCAGCGGCAGGGGAGGGCGGAACTCCTACGAGCAGTACTTC	CASSGRGGRNSYEQYF
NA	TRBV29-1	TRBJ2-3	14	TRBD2	TGCAGCGGAGGGAGGGCAGGGAGCACAGATACGCAGTATTTT	CSGGRAGSTDTQYF
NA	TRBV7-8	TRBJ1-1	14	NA	TGTGCCAGCAGCTTGCGGGAAAGGGGAACTGAAGCTTTCTTT	CASSLRERGTEAFF
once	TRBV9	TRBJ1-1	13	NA	TGTGCCAGCAGCCCAAAAACAGTGGCTGAAGCTTTCTTT	CASSPKTVAEAFF
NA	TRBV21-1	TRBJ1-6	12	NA	TGTGCCAGCAGTAATAGGGATTCACCCCTCCACTTT	CASSNRDSPLHF
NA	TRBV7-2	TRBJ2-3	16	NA	TGTGCCAGCAGCTTAGTCCCCGGGACAAACACAGATACGCAGTATTTT	CASSLVPGTNTDTQYF
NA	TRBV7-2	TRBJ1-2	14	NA	TGTGCCAGCAGCGTCCGACAGAGAGACTATGGCTACACCTTC	CASSVRQRDYGYTF
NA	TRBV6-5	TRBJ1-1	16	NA	TGTGCCAGCAGTTACACTATGGGTAGATGGGACACTGAAGCTTTCTTT	CASSYTMGRWDTEAFF
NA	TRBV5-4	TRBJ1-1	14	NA	TGTGCCAGCAGCTCTTTTACAAGGGACACTGAAGCTTTCTTT	CASSSFTRDTEAFF
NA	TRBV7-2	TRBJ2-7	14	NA	TGTGCCAGCAGCTCGAGCGGCCGGGCCTACGAGCAGTACTTC	CASSSSGRAYEQYF
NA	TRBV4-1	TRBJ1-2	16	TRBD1	TGCGCCAGCAGCCAAGTTACCGGGACAGGGGGATACGGCTACACCTTC	CASSQVTGTGGYGYTF
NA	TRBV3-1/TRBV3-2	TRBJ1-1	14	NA	TGTGCCAGCAGTAATCGGGGGATGAACACTGAAGCTTTCTTT	CASSNRGMNTEAFF
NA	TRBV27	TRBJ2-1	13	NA	TGTGCCAGCAGTTTAACCCCCCTAGCCGGGCAGTTCTTC	CASSLTPLAGQFF
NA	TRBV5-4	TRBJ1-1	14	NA	TGTGCCAGCAGCTTGTCGACAGGGAACACTGAAGCTTTCTTT	CASSLSTGNTEAFF
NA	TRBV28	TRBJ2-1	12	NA	TGTGCCAGCAGTTTGCATGTGGGGGGACTGTTCTTC	CASSLHVGGLFF
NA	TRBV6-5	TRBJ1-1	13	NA	TGTGCCAGCAGCCGATTCATGAACACTGAAGCTTTCTTT	CASSRFMNTEAFF
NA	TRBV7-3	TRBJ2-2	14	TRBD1	TGTGCCAGCAGTCTAACAGGGGACACCGGGGAGCTGTTTTTT	CASSLTGDTGELFF
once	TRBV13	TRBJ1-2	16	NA	TGTGCCAGCAGCACCCACTACGGGGGGGCTCACTATGGCTACACCTTC	CASSTHYGGAHYGYTF
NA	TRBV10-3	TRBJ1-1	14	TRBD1	TGTGCCATCAGTGAGTCGCAGGGGGACACTGAAGCTTTCTTT	CAISESQGDTEAFF
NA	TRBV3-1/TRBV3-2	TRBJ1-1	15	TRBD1	TGTGCCAGCAGCCCGCGGACAGGGAAAGACACTGAAGCTTTCTTT	CASSPRTGKDTEAFF
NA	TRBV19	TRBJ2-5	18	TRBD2	TGTGCCAGTAGTATCGCCGGGGGGGCGGCTGTAACGAAAGAGACCCAGTACTTC	CASSIAGGAAVTKETQYF
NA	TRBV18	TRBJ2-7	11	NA	TGTGCCAGCTCATCCCTCAACGAGCAGTACTTC	CASSSLNEQYF
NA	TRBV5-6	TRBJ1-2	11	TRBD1	TGTGCCAGCGGCACCGGGACAGACTACACCTTC	CASGTGTDYTF
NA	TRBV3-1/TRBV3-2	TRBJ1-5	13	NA	TGTGCCAGCAGCCAAGCGTATGGCCAGCCCCAGCATTTT	CASSQAYGQPQHF
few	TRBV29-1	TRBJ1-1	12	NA	TGCAGTGCCTTCGGGACGGCAGCTGAAGCTTTCTTT	CSAFGTAAEAFF
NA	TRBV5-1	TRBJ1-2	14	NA	TGCGCCAGCAGCCCCGGGACTACTAACTATGGCTACACCTTC	CASSPGTTNYGYTF
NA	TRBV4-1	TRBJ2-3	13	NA	TGCGCCAGCAGCCAAGATAGGGAGGATACGCAGTATTTT	CASSQDREDTQYF
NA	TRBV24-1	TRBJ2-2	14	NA	TGTGCCACCAGGGGACCAGCGAACACCGGGGAGCTGTTTTTT	CATRGPANTGELFF
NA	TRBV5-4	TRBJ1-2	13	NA	TGTGCCAGCAGCTTGTGGGGTGGGAATACCTACACCTTC	CASSLWGGNTYTF
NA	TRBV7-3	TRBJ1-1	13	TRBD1	TGTGCCAGCAGCACGGGACAGGGAACAGAAGCTTTCTTT	CASSTGQGTEAFF
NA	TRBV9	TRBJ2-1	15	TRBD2	TGTGCCAGCAGCGTACTAGCGGGGGGGTGGTATGAGCAGTTCTTC	CASSVLAGGWYEQFF
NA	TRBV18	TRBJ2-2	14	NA	TGTGCCAGCTCACCACCGTGGTTAGGCGGGGAGCTGTTTTTT	CASSPPWLGGELFF
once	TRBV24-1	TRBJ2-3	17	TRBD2	TGTGCCACCAGTGATCCCTCCTCGGCGGGAGGGCCGGATACGCAGTATTTT	CATSDPSSAGGPDTQYF
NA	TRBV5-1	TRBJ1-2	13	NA	TGCGCCAGCAGCTTAACCCACAGCTATGGCTACACCTTC	CASSLTHSYGYTF
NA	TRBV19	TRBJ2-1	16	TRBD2	TGTGCCAGTAGTTCCAGGACTAGCGGTGGATACAATGAGCAGTTCTTC	CASSSRTSGGYNEQFF
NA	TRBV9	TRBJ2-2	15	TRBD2	TGTGCCAGCAGCGTAGGCGGGAGAAGCACCGGGGAGCTGTTTTTT	CASSVGGRSTGELFF
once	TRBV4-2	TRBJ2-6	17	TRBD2	TGTGCCAGCAGCCGGTCGGGGGGTAGCTCTGGGGCCAACGTCCTGACTTTC	CASSRSGGSSGANVLTF
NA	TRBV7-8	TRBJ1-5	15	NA	TGTGCCAGCAGCTTATACCTGGCTAGCAATCAGCCCCAGCATTTT	CASSLYLASNQPQHF
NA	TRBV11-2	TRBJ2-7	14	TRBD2	TGTGCCAGCAGCTCCTGGACTAGAAGCCACGAGCAGTACTTC	CASSSWTRSHEQYF
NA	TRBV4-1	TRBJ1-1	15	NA	TGCGCCAGCAGCCTGTACCGGACACCGCGCACTGAAGCTTTCTTT	CASSLYRTPRTEAFF
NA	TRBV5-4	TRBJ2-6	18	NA	TGTGCCAGCAGCTTGGCCTTCGTTCGTGCTTCTGGGGCCAACGTCCTGACTTTC	CASSLAFVRASGANVLTF
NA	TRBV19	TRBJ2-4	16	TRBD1	TGTGCCAGTACCCCATCAAGGACAGGGGGCGAGGACATTCAGTACTTC	CASTPSRTGGEDIQYF
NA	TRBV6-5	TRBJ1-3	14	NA	TGTGCCAGCAGTACGGCAGGGGCTGGAAACACCATATATTTT	CASSTAGAGNTIYF